The entry below gives a single TCR beta chain sequence along with its context. The antigen remains unidentified. With 60 Vbeta and 13 Jbeta primers, the PCR was carried out. Original handling: Counted up in a later analysis, unique TCR beta chains came to approximately 83 million, with about 9.9 million shared. Using immunoSEQ multiplex PCR, the repertoire was profiled, and TCRdb retains in-frame clones only, with some absent. V and J calls and clone size are as listed in that table; D and trimming were resolved from the DNA. The sample lists about 90,000 clones; around 78% were seen once. This sample is drawn from a study of cytomegalovirus exposure and HLA in healthy donors. Study observations and caveats: Reportedly, cytomegalovirus status was diagnosed with high sensitivity and specificity.

The CDR3 consists of 19 residues. Trimming removed 5 bases from V and 3 bases from J; junction bases left unmatched: 15. Germline CDR1 is LNHDA and CDR2 is SQIVND (reference sequence). Sequenced input: PBMCs. The gene calls are TRBV19 and TRBJ2-6, with TRBD1 identical over 8 bases. The source is a woman aged 40 to 50 in good health and CMV-seropositive. CDR3 nucleotides: TGTGCCAGTAGTCCCTCCGACAGGGGTTCTGCCTATGGGGCCAACGTCCTGACTTTC. It yields the protein CASSPSDRGSAYGANVLTF.